The 9 T cell receptor beta chains presented below share a single source sample, sequenced in a study of T cell responses to AZD1222 COVID-19 vaccine. Produced via immunoSEQ multiplex PCR; TCRdb's table is partial and in-frame only. Of under 200,000 clones in the sample, 88% are singletons; the top ten hold roughly 5.5%. This material consisted of peripheral blood, taken on day 0 of AZD1222 vaccination. These TCRs come from an adult in good health.

This chain connects TRBV20-1 to TRBJ2-2; D remains ambiguous. This CDR3 is 14 amino acids long. Per germline, CDR1 DFQATT and CDR2 SNEGSKA (reference sequence). Trimming cost V 3 bases and J 1 base, with 9 bases left between them. CDR3 nucleotide sequence: TGCAGTGCTAGTTCGAGTGGGAACACCGGGGAGCTGTTTTTT. Translating gives CSASSSGNTGELFF.

This clone appeared once. The chain couples TRBV11-3 to TRBJ2-4; D could derive from TRBD1 or TRBD2 (6 bases each). Trimming pared 0 bases from V and 1 base from J, leaving 16 bases between. There are 18 residues in the CDR3. Germline V CDR1 and CDR2: SGHNT, YENEEA. CDR3 DNA: TGTGCCAGCAGCTTAGATCTGCCGGGGGCCTCCGCCAAAAACATTCAGTACTTC. As protein: CASSLDLPGASAKNIQYF.

The rearrangement uses TRBV7-9 and TRBJ2-2, with D perhaps TRBD1 (5 bases). Germline V gene data show CDR1 as SEHNR and CDR2 as FQNEAQ (reference sequence). This CDR3 spans 16 amino acids. The V end was cut by 5 bases, the J end by 0 bases, with 13 bases between. The CDR3 DNA reads as TGTGCCAGCAGCCTAACAACAGGCTCGAACACCGGGGAGCTGTTTTTT. It translates to CASSLTTGSNTGELFF.

The chain links TRBV6-2 or TRBV6-3 to TRBJ2-5, with D perhaps matching TRBD1 (6 bases). V was shortened by 5 bases and J by 1 base, with 11 bases between the two germline ends. CDR3 length: 14 residues. In germline, CDR1 is MNHEY, CDR2 SVGEGT. The CDR3 DNA reads TGTGCCAGCAGTATCAGGGGACCCCAAGAGACCCAGTACTTC. Residues: CASSIRGPQETQYF.

The chain couples TRBV7-2 to TRBJ2-6; 8 bases line up with TRBD1. Trimming took 2 bases from V and 4 from J; bases not matched to a gene: 10. The CDR3 is 18 residues long. Germline CDR1 SGHTA, CDR2 FQGNSA. CDR3 nucleotides: TGTGCCAGCAGCTTATACAACAGGGGGTTAAGCGGGGCCAACGTCCTGACTTTC. It specifies CASSLYNRGLSGANVLTF.

The chain employs TRBV6-2 or TRBV6-3 and TRBJ1-1; no firm D call. Germline V gives CDR1 MNHEY, CDR2 SVGEGT. V was trimmed by 2 bases and J by 1 base, leaving 8 bases between them. The CDR3 runs 14 residues. CDR3 sequence (DNA): TGTGCCAGCAGTTACACCGACGCGAACACTGAAGCTTTCTTT. Translated: CASSYTDANTEAFF.

The V and J genes are TRBV7-8 and TRBJ1-5, with TRBD1 as a possible D gene (6 bases). Between the trimmed V and J ends, which lost 4 bases and 5 bases, there was a span of 15 bases. CDR1 is SGHVS and CDR2 is FQNEAQ in the germline V gene. This CDR3 region has 15 residues. CDR3 in DNA: TGTGCCAGCAGCTCAGCCGGCGACAGGTATCAGCCCCAGCATTTT. This sequence encodes CASSSAGDRYQPQHF.

This chain links TRBV18 with TRBJ1-1, with 8 bases lining up with TRBD1. Germline V gives CDR1 KGHSH, CDR2 LQKENI. CDR3 length: 15 residues. J gave up 2 bases and V 5 bases, and 7 bases lay outside the gene matches. CDR3 loop: CASSVRDRINTEAFF. The DNA for the CDR3 is TGTGCCAGCTCAGTCCGGGACAGGATAAACACTGAAGCTTTCTTT. The whole variable domain, filled in from reference TRBV18 and TRBJ1-1, reads NAGVMQNPRHLVRRRGQEARLRCSPMKGHSHVYWYRQLPEEGLKFMVYLQKENIIDESGMPKERFSAEFPKEGPSILRIQQVVRGDSAAYFCASSVRDRINTEAFFGQGTRLTVV.

The chain carries TRBV30 and TRBJ1-6; TRBD1 aligns across 9 bases. From germline, CDR1 is GTSNPN and CDR2 SVGIG (reference sequence). CDR3 length equals 14 residues. V shed 4 bases and J 10 bases; nucleotides not matched to a gene: 8. The CDR3 protein is CAWTSDRGWSPLHF. The CDR3, as DNA: TGTGCCTGGACCTCGGACAGGGGTTGGTCACCCCTCCACTTT.